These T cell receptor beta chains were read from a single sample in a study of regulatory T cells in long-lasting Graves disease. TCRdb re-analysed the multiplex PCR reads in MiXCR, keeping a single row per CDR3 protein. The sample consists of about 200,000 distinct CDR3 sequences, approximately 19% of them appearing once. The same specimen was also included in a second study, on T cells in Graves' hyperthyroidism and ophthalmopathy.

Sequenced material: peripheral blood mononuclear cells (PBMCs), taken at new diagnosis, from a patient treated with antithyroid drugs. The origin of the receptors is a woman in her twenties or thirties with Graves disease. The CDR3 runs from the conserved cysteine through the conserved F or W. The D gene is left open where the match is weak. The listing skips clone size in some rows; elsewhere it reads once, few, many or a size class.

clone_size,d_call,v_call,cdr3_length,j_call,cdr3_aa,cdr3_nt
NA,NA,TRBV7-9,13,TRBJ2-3,CASILGSTDTQYF,TGTGCCAGCATCCTGGGGAGCACAGATACGCAGTATTTT
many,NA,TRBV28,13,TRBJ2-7,CASSLSPSYEQYF,TGTGCCAGCAGTTTATCTCCCAGCTACGAGCAGTACTTC
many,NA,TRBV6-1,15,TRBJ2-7,CASSEGGASAYEQYF,TGTGCCAGCAGTGAAGGGGGGGCTTCGGCCTACGAGCAGTACTTC
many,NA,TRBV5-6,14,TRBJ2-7,CASSLRLGSFEQYF,TGTGCCAGCAGCCTACGACTGGGGTCCTTCGAGCAGTACTTC
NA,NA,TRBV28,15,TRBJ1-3,CASRVGVPSGNTIYF,TGTGCCAGCCGGGTCGGGGTCCCCTCTGGAAACACCATATATTTT
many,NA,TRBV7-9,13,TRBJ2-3,CASSLMGGDTQYF,TGTGCCAGCAGCCTGATGGGGGGAGATACGCAGTATTTT
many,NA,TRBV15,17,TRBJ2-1,CATSRGGTGKSYNEQFF,TGTGCCACCAGCAGAGGCGGGACGGGAAAGTCCTACAATGAGCAGTTCTTC
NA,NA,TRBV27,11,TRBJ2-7,CASRSWDEQYF,TGTGCCAGCAGATCCTGGGACGAGCAGTACTTC
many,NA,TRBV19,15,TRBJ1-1,CASNLASGLGTEAFF,TGTGCCAGTAATTTGGCCTCAGGGTTGGGCACTGAAGCTTTCTTT
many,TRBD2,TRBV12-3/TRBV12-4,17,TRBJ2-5,CASSFGLAGVAQETQYF,TGTGCCAGCAGTTTCGGACTAGCGGGAGTCGCCCAGGAGACCCAGTACTTC
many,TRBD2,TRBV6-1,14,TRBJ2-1,CASKRGGAVDEQFF,TGTGCCAGCAAACGCGGGGGGGCCGTTGATGAGCAGTTCTTC
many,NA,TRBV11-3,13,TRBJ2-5,CASSLLNGGTQYF,TGTGCCAGCAGCTTATTGAACGGAGGGACCCAGTACTTC
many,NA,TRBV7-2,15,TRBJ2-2,CASSLARAGTGELFF,TGTGCCAGCAGCTTAGCGCGGGCGGGAACCGGGGAGCTGTTTTTT
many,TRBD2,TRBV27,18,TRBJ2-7,CASSRTGGRQSRPYEQYF,TGTGCCAGCAGTCGCACGGGGGGGCGGCAATCCCGACCCTACGAGCAGTACTTC
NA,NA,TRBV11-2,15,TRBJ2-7,CASSLAPQLTYEQYF,TGTGCCAGCAGCCTCGCCCCCCAGCTAACCTACGAGCAGTACTTC
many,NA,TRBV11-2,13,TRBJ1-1,CASSLDWGTEAFF,TGTGCCAGCAGCTTGGATTGGGGGACTGAAGCTTTCTTT
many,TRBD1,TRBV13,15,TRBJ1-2,CASSLIKTGEESYTF,TGTGCCAGCAGCTTGATCAAGACAGGGGAAGAGAGCTACACCTTC
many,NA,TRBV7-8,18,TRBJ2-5,CASSLRPLYSRGGETQYF,TGTGCCAGCAGTCTAAGACCCCTTTATAGCAGGGGGGGAGAGACCCAGTACTTC
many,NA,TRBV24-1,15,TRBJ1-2,CATSDSNRAGYGYTF,TGTGCCACCAGTGATTCTAACAGGGCTGGGTATGGCTACACCTTC
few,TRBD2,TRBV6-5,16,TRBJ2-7,CASSYSPSGTFYEQYF,TGTGCCAGCAGTTACTCGCCTAGCGGGACCTTCTACGAGCAGTACTTC
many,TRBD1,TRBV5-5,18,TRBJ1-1,CASSRKGATGWESPEAFF,TGTGCCAGCAGCCGGAAGGGGGCGACAGGGTGGGAAAGCCCTGAAGCTTTCTTT
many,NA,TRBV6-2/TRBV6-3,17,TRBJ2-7,CASSFTLSGRVSYEQYF,TGTGCCAGCAGTTTTACCTTATCAGGGAGAGTTTCCTACGAGCAGTACTTC
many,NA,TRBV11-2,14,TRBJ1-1,CASSSRGRGTEAFF,TGTGCCAGCAGCTCCCGCGGGAGGGGAACTGAAGCTTTCTTT
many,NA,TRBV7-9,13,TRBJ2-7,CASSLAGSHEQYF,TGTGCCAGCAGCTTAGCAGGGAGCCACGAGCAGTACTTC
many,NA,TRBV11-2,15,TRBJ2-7,CASSLDDRLGDEQYF,TGTGCCAGCAGCTTAGATGACAGGCTCGGGGACGAGCAGTACTTC
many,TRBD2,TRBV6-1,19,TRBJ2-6,CASSRRGSGGSSGANVLTF,TGTGCCAGCAGCCGACGGGGGAGCGGGGGGAGCTCTGGGGCCAACGTCCTGACTTTC
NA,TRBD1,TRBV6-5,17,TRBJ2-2,CASSYPGQGAHTGELFF,TGTGCCAGCAGTTATCCAGGACAGGGGGCGCACACCGGGGAGCTGTTTTTT
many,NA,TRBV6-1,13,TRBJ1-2,CASSHRVENGYTF,TGTGCCAGCAGCCACAGGGTTGAGAATGGCTACACCTTC
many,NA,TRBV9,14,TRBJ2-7,CASSVGQAGYEQYF,TGTGCCAGCAGCGTTGGCCAGGCGGGCTACGAGCAGTACTTC
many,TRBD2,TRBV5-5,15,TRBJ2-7,CASSFSTSASYEQYF,TGTGCCAGCAGCTTTTCGACTAGCGCGTCCTACGAGCAGTACTTC
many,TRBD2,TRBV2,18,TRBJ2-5,CASSDMVPGLVYQETQYF,TGTGCCAGCAGTGATATGGTTCCGGGACTAGTGTACCAAGAGACCCAGTACTTC
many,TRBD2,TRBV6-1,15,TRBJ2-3,CASSELAALTDTQYF,TGTGCCAGCAGCGAACTAGCGGCACTCACAGATACGCAGTATTTT
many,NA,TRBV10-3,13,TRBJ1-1,CAIRGESNTEAFF,TGTGCCATCAGGGGGGAGTCGAACACTGAAGCTTTCTTT
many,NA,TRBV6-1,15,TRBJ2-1,CASSEGRGRNNEQFF,TGTGCCAGCAGTGAGGGCCGGGGACGAAACAATGAGCAGTTCTTC
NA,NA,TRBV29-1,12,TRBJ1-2,CSVDKGFYGYTF,TGCAGCGTTGATAAAGGGTTTTATGGCTACACCTTC
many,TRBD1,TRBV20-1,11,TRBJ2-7,CSVPTGDEQYF,TGCAGTGTTCCTACAGGGGACGAGCAGTACTTC
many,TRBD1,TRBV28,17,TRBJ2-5,CASSSASGGSRGETQYF,TGTGCCAGCAGTTCGGCCTCAGGGGGCTCGAGGGGAGAGACCCAGTACTTC
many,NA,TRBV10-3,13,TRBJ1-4,CAISESEVEKLFF,TGTGCCATCAGTGAGTCGGAAGTCGAAAAACTGTTTTTT
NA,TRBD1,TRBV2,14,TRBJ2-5,CASREGTGGETQYF,TGTGCCAGCAGAGAAGGAACAGGGGGAGAGACCCAGTACTTC
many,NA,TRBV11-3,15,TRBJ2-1,CASSLGRSPYNEQFF,TGTGCCAGCAGCTTAGGTAGGTCTCCCTACAATGAGCAGTTCTTC
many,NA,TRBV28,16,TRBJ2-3,CASSWQGRVLTDTQYF,TGTGCCAGCAGCTGGCAGGGACGGGTCCTCACAGATACGCAGTATTTT
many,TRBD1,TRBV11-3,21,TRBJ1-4,CASSTPVGQSRPGSSNEKLFF,TGTGCCAGCAGCACTCCTGTGGGACAGTCCCGTCCGGGGAGCTCCAATGAAAAACTGTTTTTT
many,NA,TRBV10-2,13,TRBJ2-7,CASGRQGLYEQYF,TGCGCCAGCGGGAGGCAGGGCCTATACGAGCAGTACTTC
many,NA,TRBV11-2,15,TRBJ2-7,CASSLDRRLSYEQYF,TGTGCCAGCAGCTTAGATCGCAGGCTCTCCTACGAGCAGTACTTC
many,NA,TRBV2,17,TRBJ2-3,CASSGRRRLSSTDTQYF,TGTGCCAGCAGTGGCCGGCGGCGGTTATCTAGCACAGATACGCAGTATTTT
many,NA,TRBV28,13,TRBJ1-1,CASSLLGRTEAFF,TGTGCCAGCAGTTTATTGGGACGCACTGAAGCTTTCTTT
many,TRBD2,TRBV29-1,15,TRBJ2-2,CSVLTSGTNTGELFF,TGCAGCGTCCTGACTAGCGGGACGAACACCGGGGAGCTGTTTTTT